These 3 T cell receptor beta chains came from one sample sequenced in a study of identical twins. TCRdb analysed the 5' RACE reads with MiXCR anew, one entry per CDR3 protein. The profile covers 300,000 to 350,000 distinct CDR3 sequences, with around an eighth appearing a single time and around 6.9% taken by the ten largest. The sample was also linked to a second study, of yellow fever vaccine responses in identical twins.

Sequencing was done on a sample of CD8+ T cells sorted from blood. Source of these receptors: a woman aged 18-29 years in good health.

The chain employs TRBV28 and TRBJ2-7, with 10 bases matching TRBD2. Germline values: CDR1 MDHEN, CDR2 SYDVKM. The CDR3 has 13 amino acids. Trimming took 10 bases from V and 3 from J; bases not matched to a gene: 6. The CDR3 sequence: CATQREGHYEQYF. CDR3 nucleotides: TGTGCCACTCAGCGGGAGGGCCACTACGAGCAGTACTTC.

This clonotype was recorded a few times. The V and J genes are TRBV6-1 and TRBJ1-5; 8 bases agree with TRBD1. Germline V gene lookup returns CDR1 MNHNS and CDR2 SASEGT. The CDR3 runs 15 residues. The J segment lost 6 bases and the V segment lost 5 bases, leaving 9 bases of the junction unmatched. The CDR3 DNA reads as TGTGCCAGCAGTCGAACAGGGGGTGGTAGTCAGCCCCAGCATTTT. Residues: CASSRTGGGSQPQHF.

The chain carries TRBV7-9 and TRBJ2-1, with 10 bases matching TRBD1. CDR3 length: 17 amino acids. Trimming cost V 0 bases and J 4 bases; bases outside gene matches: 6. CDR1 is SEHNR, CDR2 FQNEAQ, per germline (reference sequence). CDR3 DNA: TGTGCCAGCAGCTTAGCGCCGAGGGACAGGGGTTACAATGAGCAGTTCTTC. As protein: CASSLAPRDRGYNEQFF.